This entry lists 19 T cell receptor beta chains sequenced from one sample in a study of blood T cell repertoires in COVID-19. Profiling relied on immunoSEQ multiplex PCR, and the TCRdb table lists in-frame clones only, not all of them. The sample lists approximately 140,000 clones; about 90% were seen once. Material: peripheral blood. These receptors all come from a woman aged 55-69 years with active or convalescent COVID-19.

Only a few counts were recorded for this clone. This chain links TRBV4-1 with TRBJ2-7, with TRBD2 matching 12 bases. Looked up from germline, CDR1 is MGHRA and CDR2 is YSYEKL. Losses at the gene ends were 1 base for V and 5 bases for J; bases not matched to a gene: 15. The CDR3 covers 19 residues. The CDR3 sequence is CASSQAGLAGLTSADEQYF. CDR3 nucleotides: TGCGCCAGCAGCCAAGCGGGACTAGCGGGTCTTACGAGTGCTGACGAGCAGTACTTC.

V usage is TRBV6-2 or TRBV6-3 and J usage is TRBJ2-5; tentatively, D is TRBD1 (6 bases). The CDR3 has 16 residues. The ends were cut back, 6 bases at V and 5 bases at J, with 22 bases in the middle. The germline gives CDR1 MNHEY, CDR2 SVGEGT. The DNA for the CDR3 is TGTGCCAGCAGCCGCCCCGAATGGGGGACAATCGAGACCCAGTACTTC. It encodes CASSRPEWGTIETQYF.

This clone was detected only a few times. The chain couples TRBV4-3 to TRBJ2-7, with 9 positions matching TRBD2. The germline CDR1 and CDR2 sequences are LGHNA and YSLEER. Losses at the gene ends were 4 bases for V and 2 bases for J; bases not matched to a gene: 9. The CDR3 extends over 16 amino acids. CDR3 nucleotides: TGCGCCAGCAGCCTTCCCAGCGGGGGGCCGACCTACGAGCAGTACTTC. Protein: CASSLPSGGPTYEQYF.

The rearrangement links TRBV19 to TRBJ1-2; possibly TRBD1 for D (6 bases). V dropped 3 bases and J dropped 8 bases, with 13 bases sitting between them. CDR1 LNHDA and CDR2 SQIVND come from the germline V gene (reference sequence). This CDR3 is 13 amino acids long. The CDR3 coding sequence is TGTGCCAGTAGTATTTCAGGGGCTCGGGGCTACACCTTC. This translates into CASSISGARGYTF.

CDR3 DNA sequence: TGTGCCAGCAGGGTGGGGGCAGGTTTGGGCGGCGAGCAGTACTTC. Amino acid sequence: CASRVGAGLGGEQYF. The V and J genes are TRBV7-8 and TRBJ2-7; possible D gene TRBD1, 6 bases. This CDR3 has 15 residues. Germline CDR1 is SGHVS and CDR2 is FQNEAQ. With 6 bases removed from V and 6 bases from J, the gap between germline ends came to 21 bases. Combining the CDR3 with reference TRBV7-8 and TRBJ2-7 gives the whole variable domain GAGVSQSPRYKVAKRGQDVALRCDPISGHVSLFWYQQALGQGPEFLTYFQNEAQLDKSGLPSDRFFAERPEGSVSTLKIQRTQQEDSAVYLCASRVGAGLGGEQYFGPGTRLTVT.

Here the CDR3 reads CATSGEYRGEQFF. CDR3 nucleotides: TGTGCCACCAGTGGGGAGTATCGCGGCGAGCAGTTCTTC. The rearrangement uses TRBV24-1 and TRBJ2-1; D possibly corresponds to TRBD2 (5 bases). Germline V gene data show CDR1 as KGHDR and CDR2 as SFDVKD. V lost 5 bases and J lost 10, with 14 bases in between. The CDR3 extends over 13 amino acids.

The chain links TRBV30 to TRBJ2-5, with TRBD2 as a possible D gene (7 bases). The V and J ends lost 2 bases and 1 base respectively, with 11 bases between them. The CDR3 runs to 14 residues. Germline CDR1 and CDR2: GTSNPN and SVGIG (reference sequence). CDR3 region: CAWSRGGAQETQYF. In nucleotides, the CDR3 is TGTGCCTGGAGTCGAGGGGGGGCCCAAGAGACCCAGTACTTC.

The V and J genes are TRBV24-1 and TRBJ2-2; D is possibly TRBD2 (5 bases). V was shortened by 5 bases and J by 1 base, with 13 bases between the two germline ends. The CDR3 consists of 16 residues. CDR1 is KGHDR and CDR2 is SFDVKD in the germline V gene. The CDR3 region is CATSGGPEENTGELFF. The CDR3, as DNA: TGTGCCACCAGTGGCGGGCCCGAAGAGAACACCGGGGAGCTGTTTTTT.

The genes are TRBV7-9 and TRBJ2-7; possible D gene TRBD1, 5 bases. With 2 bases removed from V and 5 bases from J, the gap between germline ends came to 13 bases. CDR1 is SEHNR, CDR2 FQNEAQ, per germline (reference sequence). This CDR3 has 14 amino acids. CDR3 bases: TGTGCCAGCAGCTTATTTCAGGGAACGGACGAGCAGTACTTC. As protein: CASSLFQGTDEQYF.

CDR3 protein: CASRQPGLEETQYF. The CDR3, as DNA: TGTGCCAGCAGACAACCGGGACTAGAAGAGACCCAGTACTTC. V gene TRBV2 combines with J gene TRBJ2-5; 8 nucleotides agree with TRBD2. V was pared by 6 bases and J by 3 bases, with 6 bases of the junction left unmatched. The CDR3 length is 14 residues. In germline, CDR1 is SNHLY, CDR2 FYNNEI.

This clone has a handful of counts. The chain combines TRBV6-2 or TRBV6-3 with TRBJ2-7; D remains ambiguous. CDR3 length equals 13 residues. V lost 3 bases and J 0 bases, leaving 6 bases between the germline ends. Germline V gene data show CDR1 as MNHEY and CDR2 as SVGEGT. CDR3 coding DNA: TGTGCCAGCAGTTATACGAGCTCCTACGAGCAGTACTTC. Residues: CASSYTSSYEQYF.

This chain joins TRBV10-2 and TRBJ2-1; TRBD2 is a possible D gene (5 bases). The CDR3 is made up of 14 amino acids. In germline, CDR1 is WSHSY, CDR2 SAAADI. Between the trimmed V and J ends, which lost 6 bases and 0 bases, there was a span of 9 bases. CDR3 in amino acids: CASREVSSYNEQFF. The CDR3 DNA sequence: TGCGCCAGCAGGGAGGTGAGCTCCTACAATGAGCAGTTCTTC.

The rearrangement uses TRBV29-1 and TRBJ2-7, with D perhaps being TRBD1 or TRBD2 (5 bases each). CDR1 and CDR2 (germline): SQVTM, ANQGSEA. The CDR3 has 12 amino acids. V was cut by 7 bases and J by 0 bases, with 10 bases left in between. CDR3: CSAGRSSYEQYF. DNA for the CDR3: TGCAGCGCGGGACGGAGCTCCTACGAGCAGTACTTC.

The J gene is TRBJ1-1, the V gene TRBV11-3; TRBD1 agrees at 9 bases. This CDR3 contains 13 residues. Trimming removed 5 bases from V and 5 bases from J; junction bases left unmatched: 3. CDR1 SGHNT and CDR2 YENEEA come from the germline V gene. The CDR3 region has the DNA TGTGCCAGCAGCCCAGGGACAGGGACTGAAGCTTTCTTT. Translating it yields CASSPGTGTEAFF.

This clone was seen a few times. The chain recombines TRBV19 with TRBJ1-4; D uncertain. The CDR3 runs 14 residues. Germline CDR1 is LNHDA and CDR2 is SQIVND (reference sequence). V shed 6 bases and J shed 7 bases, with 15 bases lying between them. CDR3 in amino acids: CASSLGAAGEKLFF. The CDR3, as DNA: TGTGCCAGTAGCCTGGGTGCCGCAGGTGAAAAACTGTTTTTT.

The chain has TRBV7-8 and TRBJ1-1; 9 positions agree with TRBD1. V lost 4 bases and J lost 0; bases outside the gene matches: 9. This CDR3 region has 17 residues. Germline CDR1 SGHVS, CDR2 FQNEAQ. CDR3 DNA: TGTGCCAGCAGCTCAAGACCGGGACAGGGAGTGAACACTGAAGCTTTCTTT. The encoded protein is CASSSRPGQGVNTEAFF. Complete variable domain (other parts from reference TRBV7-8 and TRBJ1-1): GAGVSQSPRYKVAKRGQDVALRCDPISGHVSLFWYQQALGQGPEFLTYFQNEAQLDKSGLPSDRFFAERPEGSVSTLKIQRTQQEDSAVYLCASSSRPGQGVNTEAFFGQGTRLTVV.

The chain has TRBV10-3 and TRBJ1-5; no definite D call. Germline V CDR1 and CDR2: ENHRY, SYGVKD. The germline V and J ends were trimmed by 2 bases and 4 bases, with 9 bases remaining between them. There are 14 residues in the CDR3. The CDR3 DNA reads TGTGCCATCAGTGAGGGGAGGGAGAATCAGCCCCAGCATTTT. It yields the protein CAISEGRENQPQHF.

This clone was seen only a few times. The gene calls are TRBV15 and TRBJ2-5; TRBD2 matches at 7 bases. Germline V lookup: CDR1 LNHNV, CDR2 YYDKDF (reference sequence). The V and J ends lost 0 bases and 3 bases, in that order; junction bases with no gene match: 4. The CDR3 loop spans 15 amino acids. The CDR3 bases are TGTGCCACCAGCAGAGATCAGGGAGGGAAAGAGACCCAGTACTTC. Translating gives CATSRDQGGKETQYF.

The gene calls are TRBV19 and TRBJ1-1, with D unclear. The CDR3 extends over 16 amino acids. V gave up 3 bases and J gave up 0 bases, with 14 bases separating them. The germline V gene has CDR1 LNHDA and CDR2 SQIVND (reference sequence). CDR3 nucleotides: TGTGCCAGTAGTATTGTACACCGAAGATTGAACACTGAAGCTTTCTTT. Its protein product is CASSIVHRRLNTEAFF.